The 11 T cell receptor beta chains given below trace back to one sample, sequenced in a study of T cells in localized non-small cell lung cancer. Repertoires were generated with immunoSEQ multiplex PCR, while TCRdb's copy carries only in-frame clones and drops some. The table lists roughly 8,400 clones, about 91% of them singletons, with 3.5% to 5% in the top ten. This material consisted of peripheral blood mononuclear cells, taken before any cancer treatment. These receptors originate from a male donor aged 60 or older with stage II lung adenocarcinoma.

This clone was detected only once. The chain links TRBV7-2 to TRBJ1-6, with TRBD1 as a possible D gene (6 bases). The CDR3 is 14 amino acids. V lost 7 bases to trimming and J lost 5 bases, with 12 bases between them. Germline V lookup: CDR1 SGHTA, CDR2 FQGNSA. DNA of the CDR3: TGTGCCAGCAAGGGCGAGGGGGATAATTCACCCCTCCACTTT. It codes for CASKGEGDNSPLHF.

The V and J genes are TRBV6-5 and TRBJ1-2; 8 positions match TRBD1. The germline V gene encodes CDR1 MNHEY and CDR2 SVGAGI. The CDR3 length is 13 residues. With 6 bases clipped from V and 8 bases from J, the junction kept 8 bases outside the gene matches. The CDR3 loop reads CASRISRDRGYTF. The CDR3 DNA reads as TGTGCCAGCAGGATCAGTCGGGACAGGGGCTACACCTTC.

The rearrangement joins TRBV7-2 to TRBJ2-1; D perhaps matches TRBD1 (6 bases). In germline, CDR1 is SGHTA, CDR2 FQGNSA. The CDR3 runs 15 residues. The ends were cut back, 2 bases at V and 5 bases at J, with 13 bases in the middle. The CDR3 DNA follows: TGTGCCAGCAGCTTACTCAGGGGAAGTAACAATGAGCAGTTCTTC. Protein product: CASSLLRGSNNEQFF. Full variable domain (outside the CDR3, taken from reference TRBV7-2 and TRBJ2-1): GAGVSQSPSNKVTEKGKDVELRCDPISGHTALYWYRQSLGQGLEFLIYFQGNSAPDKSGLPSDRFSAERTGGSVSTLTIQRTQQEDSAVYLCASSLLRGSNNEQFFGPGTRLTVL.

This chain uses TRBV10-1 with TRBJ2-3, with D perhaps assigned TRBD1 or TRBD2 (6 bases each). Germline V gene data show CDR1 as WNHNN and CDR2 as SYGVQD (reference sequence). The CDR3 covers 16 residues. V was shortened by 4 bases and J by 0 bases, with 14 bases between the two germline ends. The CDR3 reads CASSVGGPISTDTQYF. Written as DNA, the CDR3 is TGCGCCAGCAGTGTAGGGGGGCCAATAAGCACAGATACGCAGTATTTT.

The V call is TRBV14, the J call TRBJ2-7; D perhaps matches TRBD1 (5 bases). This CDR3 is built from 16 residues. V lost 0 bases, J lost 3 bases, and 15 bases lay in between. Germline loops: CDR1 SGHDN, CDR2 FVKESK. The CDR3 region is CASSQDQGRAIYEQYF. In DNA, the CDR3 is TGTGCCAGCAGCCAAGATCAGGGCAGAGCAATCTACGAGCAGTACTTC.

This rearrangement joins TRBV19 to TRBJ1-6; D is unclear. The CDR3 consists of 19 residues. The germline gives CDR1 LNHDA, CDR2 SQIVND (reference sequence). Trimming left V 4 bases short and J 7 bases short, with 26 bases between. CDR3 region: CASSRWSFGKGTTNSPLHF. The CDR3 DNA is TGTGCCAGTAGTAGGTGGTCCTTTGGGAAAGGAACCACCAATTCACCCCTCCACTTT.

The chain employs TRBV7-6 and TRBJ1-5, with D tentatively TRBD1 (6 bases). CDR1 is SGHVS and CDR2 is FNYEAQ in the germline V gene. Trimming removed 0 bases from V and 4 bases from J, with 10 bases in between. The CDR3 loop spans 15 amino acids. The CDR3 region is CASSLAQGGNQPQHF. In nucleotides, the CDR3 is TGTGCCAGCAGCTTAGCACAAGGGGGGAATCAGCCCCAGCATTTT.

This clone was observed a single time. The chain carries TRBV6-1 and TRBJ1-2; 12 bases fit TRBD1. Germline CDR1 reads MNHNS; CDR2 reads SASEGT. This CDR3 has 15 amino acids. The J segment lost 8 bases and the V segment lost 2 bases, leaving 6 bases of the junction unmatched. The CDR3 region has the DNA TGTGCCAGCAGTGAACCGGGACAGGGGGCTGGCGGCTACACCTTC. Protein sequence: CASSEPGQGAGGYTF.

The chain joins TRBV19 to TRBJ1-6, with unresolved D. This CDR3 is built from 19 residues. The germline V gene has CDR1 LNHDA and CDR2 SQIVND (reference sequence). V lost 3 bases, J lost 0 bases, and 18 bases lay in between. This chain's CDR3 is CASSISSPRTSSYNSPLHF. CDR3 bases: TGTGCCAGTAGTATTTCTTCCCCCAGGACGAGCTCCTATAATTCACCCCTCCACTTT.

The V and J genes are TRBV18 and TRBJ2-7; D remains ambiguous. The germline V gene has CDR1 KGHSH and CDR2 LQKENI. V lost 5 bases to trimming and J lost 2 bases, with 13 bases between them. There are 14 residues in the CDR3. The CDR3 nucleotides are TGTGCCAGCTCAACTACAGCGTCTACCTACGAGCAGTACTTC. Translating it yields CASSTTASTYEQYF.

The rearrangement links TRBV9 to TRBJ2-2, with D tentatively TRBD1 (5 bases). The germline V gene has CDR1 SGDLS and CDR2 YYNGEE. The CDR3 length is 15 residues. Trimming removed 0 bases at V and 8 bases at J, with 14 bases between. CDR3: CASSVAGAQGGELFF. Here the CDR3 DNA reads TGTGCCAGCAGCGTAGCTGGGGCCCAGGGAGGGGAGCTGTTTTTT.